This TCR beta chain was observed in a study of T cells in Graves' hyperthyroidism and ophthalmopathy. Findings and caveats of the study: Blood also carried most thyroid clonotypes expanded above 0.001. The model's output predicted ophthalmopathy at a median of roughly 6 months prior to onset.

The PBMCs studied were ones that came from 8.5 to 10 ml fresh peripheral blood. Authors of the study amplified TCR beta CDR3 regions from RNA transcripts. Primed by the HTBI set, a first-round RT-PCR was run on the TCR CDR3. TCRdb re-derived calls from the multiplex PCR reads in MiXCR, one entry per CDR3 protein. Of a few hundred thousand distinct CDR3 sequences listed, about a fifth were seen once; the top ten hold around 3.4%. This clonotype was observed many times. Its matching antigen is unknown. Losses at the gene ends were 4 bases for V and 7 bases for J; bases not matched to a gene: 11. The CDR3 loop spans 16 amino acids. The V gene's germline CDR1 is SGHVS and CDR2 FQNEAQ.

The material sequenced was blood. This chain uses TRBV7-8 with TRBJ1-5, with TRBD1 matching over 9 bases. The clonotype originates from a woman aged 18-29 years with Graves' hyperthyroidism. CDR3 sequence: CASSSTRTGVMQPQHF. The CDR3 nucleotides are TGTGCCAGCAGCTCTACGAGGACAGGGGTGATGCAGCCCCAGCATTTT.